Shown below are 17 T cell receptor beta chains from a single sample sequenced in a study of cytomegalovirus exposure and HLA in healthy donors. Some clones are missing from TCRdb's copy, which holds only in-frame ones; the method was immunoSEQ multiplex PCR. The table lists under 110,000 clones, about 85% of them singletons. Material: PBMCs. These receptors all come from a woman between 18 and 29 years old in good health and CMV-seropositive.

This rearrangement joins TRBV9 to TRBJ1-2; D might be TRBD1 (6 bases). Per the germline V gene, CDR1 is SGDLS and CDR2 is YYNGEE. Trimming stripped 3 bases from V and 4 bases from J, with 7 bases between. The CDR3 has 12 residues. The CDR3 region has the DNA TGTGCCAGCAGCGCGACAGGCTATGGCTACACCTTC. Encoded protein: CASSATGYGYTF.

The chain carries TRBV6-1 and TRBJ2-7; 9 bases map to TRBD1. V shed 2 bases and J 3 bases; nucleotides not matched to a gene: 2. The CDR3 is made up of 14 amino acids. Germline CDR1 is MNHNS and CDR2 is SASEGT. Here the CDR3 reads CASSERDRVYEQYV. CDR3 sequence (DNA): TGTGCCAGCAGTGAAAGGGACAGGGTCTACGAGCAGTACGTC.

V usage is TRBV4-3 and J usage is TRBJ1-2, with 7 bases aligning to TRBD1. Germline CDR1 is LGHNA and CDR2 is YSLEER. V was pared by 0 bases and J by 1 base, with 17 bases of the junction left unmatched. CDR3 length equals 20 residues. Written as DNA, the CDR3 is TGCGCCAGCAGCCAAGATTTCTATGCCGGGACAGCCTATTATAACTATGGCTACACCTTC. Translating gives CASSQDFYAGTAYYNYGYTF.

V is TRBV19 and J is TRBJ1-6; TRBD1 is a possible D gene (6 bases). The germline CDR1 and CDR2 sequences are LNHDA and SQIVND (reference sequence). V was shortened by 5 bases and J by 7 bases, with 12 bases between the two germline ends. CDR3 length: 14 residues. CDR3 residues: CASSFQGPNSPLHF. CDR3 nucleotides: TGTGCCAGTAGTTTCCAGGGGCCCAATTCACCCCTCCACTTT. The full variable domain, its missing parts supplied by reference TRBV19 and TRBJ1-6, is DGGITQSPKYLFRKEGQNVTLSCEQNLNHDAMYWYRQDPGQGLRLIYYSQIVNDFQKGDIAEGYSVSREKKESFPLTVTSAQKNPTAFYLCASSFQGPNSPLHFGNGTRLTVT.

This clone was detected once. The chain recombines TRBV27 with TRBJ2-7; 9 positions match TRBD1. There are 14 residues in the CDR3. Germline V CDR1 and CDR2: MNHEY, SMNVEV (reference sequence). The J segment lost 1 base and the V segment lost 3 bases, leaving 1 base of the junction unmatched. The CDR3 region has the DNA TGTGCCAGCAGTTTCGGGACAGGGTCCTACGAGCAGTACTTC. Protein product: CASSFGTGSYEQYF.

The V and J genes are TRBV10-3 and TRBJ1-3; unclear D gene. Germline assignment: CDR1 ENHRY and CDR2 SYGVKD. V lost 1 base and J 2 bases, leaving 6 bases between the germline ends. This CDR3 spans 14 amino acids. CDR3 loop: CAISELAAGNTIYF. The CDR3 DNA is TGTGCCATCAGTGAGTTGGCAGCTGGAAACACCATATATTTT.

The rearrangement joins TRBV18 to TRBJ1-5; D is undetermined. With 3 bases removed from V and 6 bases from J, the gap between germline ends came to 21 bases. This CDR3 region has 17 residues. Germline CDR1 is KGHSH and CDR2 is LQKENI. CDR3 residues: CASSPTGFVRVGQPQHF. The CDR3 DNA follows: TGTGCCAGCTCACCCACCGGGTTCGTGAGGGTCGGTCAGCCCCAGCATTTT.

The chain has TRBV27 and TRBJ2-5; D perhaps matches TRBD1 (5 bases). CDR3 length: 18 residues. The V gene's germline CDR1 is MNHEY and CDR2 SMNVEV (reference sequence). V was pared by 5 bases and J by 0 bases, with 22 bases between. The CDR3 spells CASSPDPPLRQHQETQYF. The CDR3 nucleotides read TGTGCCAGCAGTCCAGACCCCCCCCTCCGACAGCACCAAGAGACCCAGTACTTC.

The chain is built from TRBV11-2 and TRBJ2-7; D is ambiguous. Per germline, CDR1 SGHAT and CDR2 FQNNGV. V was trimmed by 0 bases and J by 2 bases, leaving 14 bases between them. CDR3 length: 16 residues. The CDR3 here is CASSLDVTLAAYEQYV. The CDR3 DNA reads TGTGCCAGCAGCTTAGATGTGACTCTCGCCGCCTACGAGCAGTACGTC.

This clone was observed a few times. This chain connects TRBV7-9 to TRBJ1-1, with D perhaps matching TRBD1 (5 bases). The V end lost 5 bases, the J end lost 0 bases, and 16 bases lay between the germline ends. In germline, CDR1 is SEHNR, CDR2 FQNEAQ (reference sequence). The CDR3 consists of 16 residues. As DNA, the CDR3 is TGTGCCAGCAGCCCCCGGGACTCCTACTTGAACACTGAAGCTTTCTTT. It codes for CASSPRDSYLNTEAFF.

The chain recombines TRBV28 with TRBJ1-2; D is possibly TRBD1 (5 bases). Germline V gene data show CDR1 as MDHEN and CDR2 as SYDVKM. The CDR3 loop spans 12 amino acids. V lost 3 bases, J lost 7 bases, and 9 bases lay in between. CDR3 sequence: CASSFGQSGYTF. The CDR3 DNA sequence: TGTGCCAGCAGTTTCGGACAATCTGGCTACACCTTC.

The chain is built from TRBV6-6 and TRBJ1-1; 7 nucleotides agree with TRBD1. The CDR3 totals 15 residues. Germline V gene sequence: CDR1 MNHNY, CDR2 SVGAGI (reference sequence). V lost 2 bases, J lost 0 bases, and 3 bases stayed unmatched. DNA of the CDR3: TGTGCCAGCAGTTACGGGGACAGACTGAACACTGAAGCTTTCTTT. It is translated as CASSYGDRLNTEAFF.

The CDR3 spells CASSDPDRVSEKLFF. The CDR3 DNA is TGTGCCAGCAGTGACCCGGACAGGGTAAGTGAAAAACTGTTTTTT. The rearrangement uses TRBV6-4 and TRBJ1-4; 8 bases agree with TRBD1. J gave up 7 bases and V 2 bases, and 6 bases lay outside the gene matches. In germline, CDR1 is MRHNA, CDR2 SNTAGT. The CDR3 is made up of 15 amino acids.

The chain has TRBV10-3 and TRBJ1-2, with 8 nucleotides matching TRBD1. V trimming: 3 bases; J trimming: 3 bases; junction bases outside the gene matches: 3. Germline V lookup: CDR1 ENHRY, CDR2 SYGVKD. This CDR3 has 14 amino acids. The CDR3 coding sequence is TGTGCCATCAGTGAATCGGACAGGGACTATGGCTACACCTTC. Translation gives CAISESDRDYGYTF.

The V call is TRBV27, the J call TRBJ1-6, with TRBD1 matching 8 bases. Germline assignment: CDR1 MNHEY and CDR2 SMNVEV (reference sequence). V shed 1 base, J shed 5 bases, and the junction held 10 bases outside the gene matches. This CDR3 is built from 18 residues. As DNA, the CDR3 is TGTGCCAGCAGTTTATGGTCGACAGGGGCAAATAATAATTCACCCCTCCACTTT. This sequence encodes CASSLWSTGANNNSPLHF.

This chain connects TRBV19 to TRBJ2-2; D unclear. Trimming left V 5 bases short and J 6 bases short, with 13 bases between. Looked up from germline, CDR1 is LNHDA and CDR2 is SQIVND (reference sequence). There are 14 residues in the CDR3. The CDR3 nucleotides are TGTGCCAGTAGTTTCACCCCCCGGGCCGGGGAGCTGTTTTTT. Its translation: CASSFTPRAGELFF. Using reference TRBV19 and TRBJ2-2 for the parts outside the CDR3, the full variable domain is DGGITQSPKYLFRKEGQNVTLSCEQNLNHDAMYWYRQDPGQGLRLIYYSQIVNDFQKGDIAEGYSVSREKKESFPLTVTSAQKNPTAFYLCASSFTPRAGELFFGEGSRLTVL.

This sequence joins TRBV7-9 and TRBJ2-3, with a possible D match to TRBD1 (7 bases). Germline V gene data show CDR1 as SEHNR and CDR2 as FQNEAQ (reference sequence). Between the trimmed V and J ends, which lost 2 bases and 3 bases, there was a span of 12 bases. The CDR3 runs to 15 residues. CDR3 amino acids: CASSLFRGVTDTQYF. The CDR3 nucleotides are TGTGCCAGCAGCTTATTCAGGGGGGTGACAGATACGCAGTATTTT.